These 5 T cell receptor beta chains originate from one sample sequenced in a study of lymphopenia after photon versus proton radiotherapy. The protocol was immunoSEQ multiplex PCR, while the TCRdb copy is restricted to in-frame clones and leaves out a portion. This sample has around 20,000 clones, with approximately 90% found just once. The sequenced sample was peripheral blood, obtained from a patient treated with proton-based radiotherapy. These receptor sequences come from an elderly man with esophageal cancer.

The rearrangement joins TRBV2 to TRBJ1-2; D is possibly TRBD1 (5 bases). Germline-derived CDR1 and CDR2 are SNHLY and FYNNEI. The CDR3 spans 14 residues. Between the trimmed V and J ends, which lost 4 bases and 8 bases, there was a span of 17 bases. The CDR3 here is CASSVAGTAKGYTF. CDR3 DNA sequence: TGTGCCAGCAGTGTAGCCGGGACGGCAAAGGGCTACACCTTC.

The genes are TRBV11-2 and TRBJ2-3; tentatively, D is TRBD2 (5 bases). The CDR3 is made up of 15 amino acids. Trimming removed 1 base at V and 6 bases at J, with 14 bases between. Germline CDR1 SGHAT, CDR2 FQNNGV. The CDR3 DNA reads as TGTGCCAGCAGCTTAGGCGCAGGAAGGAGGGATACGCAGTATTTT. Translated, it gives CASSLGAGRRDTQYF.

This clone appeared once. The rearrangement joins TRBV10-3 to TRBJ2-1; D is tentatively TRBD1 or TRBD2 (5 bases each). Germline V CDR1 and CDR2: ENHRY, SYGVKD. V gave up 6 bases and J gave up 0 bases, with 15 bases separating them. The CDR3 covers 16 residues. The CDR3 nucleotides read TGTGCCATCAGCGGGGCACAGCGAAGCTCCTACAATGAGCAGTTCTTC. Amino acid sequence: CAISGAQRSSYNEQFF.

The chain recombines TRBV18 with TRBJ1-2; D not certain. V lost 1 base to trimming and J lost 2 bases, with 14 bases between them. This CDR3 spans 16 amino acids. Germline V gene sequence: CDR1 KGHSH, CDR2 LQKENI. The CDR3 coding sequence is TGTGCCAGCTCACCACAGCGACCACTGCTGAACTATGGCTACACCTTC. Translation: CASSPQRPLLNYGYTF.

The chain combines TRBV13 with TRBJ2-7; 7 bases align to TRBD1. The germline gives CDR1 PRHDT, CDR2 FYEKMQ (reference sequence). Losses at the gene ends were 4 bases for V and 0 bases for J; bases not matched to a gene: 6. The CDR3 runs 15 residues. The CDR3 bases are TGTGCCAGCAGCTCAAGTCGACAGGGCTCCTACGAGCAGTACTTC. This encodes CASSSSRQGSYEQYF.